This T cell receptor beta chain comes out of a study of beta chain features in type 1 diabetes. Since all of the isolated RNA was reverse transcribed, expressed TCRB transcripts were what got sequenced. Sequencing was performed with immunoSEQ multiplex PCR; in TCRdb, only in-frame clones are kept and a portion is missing. This sample has around 710,000 clones; 9.5% to 15% occur once, and the top ten carry 0.095% to 0.15%. About this clone: Its antigen is currently unknown.

This CDR3 region has 15 residues. The V segment lost 5 bases and the J segment 1 base; nucleotides outside the gene matches: 3. Germline V lookup: CDR1 MNHNY, CDR2 SVGAGI (reference sequence). Study-wide points: There was a moderate but significant shortening of TCRB CDR3s in all four CD4+ subsets of Type 1 diabetes patients.

The receptor was isolated from a man aged 25-40 years with type 1 diabetes. The gene calls are TRBV6-6 and TRBJ2-5; 11 bases are a match to TRBD2. Material for sequencing was naive CD4+ T cells from blood. The CDR3, as DNA: TGTGCCAGCAGTAAAGGGACTAGCGGCCAAGAGACCCAGTACTTC. Its translation is CASSKGTSGQETQYF.